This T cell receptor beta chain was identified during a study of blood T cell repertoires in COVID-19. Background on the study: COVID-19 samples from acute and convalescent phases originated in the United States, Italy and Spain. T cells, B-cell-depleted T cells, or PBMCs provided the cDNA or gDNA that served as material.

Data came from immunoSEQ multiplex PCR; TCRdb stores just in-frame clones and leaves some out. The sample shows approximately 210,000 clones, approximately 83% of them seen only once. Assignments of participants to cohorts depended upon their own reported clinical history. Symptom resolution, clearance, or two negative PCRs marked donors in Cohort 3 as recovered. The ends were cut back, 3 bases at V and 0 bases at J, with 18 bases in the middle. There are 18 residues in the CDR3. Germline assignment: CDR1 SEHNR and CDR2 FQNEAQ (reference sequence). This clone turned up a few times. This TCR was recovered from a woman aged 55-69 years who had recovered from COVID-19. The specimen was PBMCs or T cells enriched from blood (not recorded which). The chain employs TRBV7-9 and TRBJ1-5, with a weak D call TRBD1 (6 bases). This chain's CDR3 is CASSLVGGGGYSNQPQHF. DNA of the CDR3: TGTGCCAGCAGCTTGGTAGGAGGGGGGGGTTATAGCAATCAGCCCCAGCATTTT.